The sequence of this TCR beta chain was determined in a study of T cell responses to AZD1222 COVID-19 vaccine. Study findings and constraints: The donor group comprised mostly white British people and more females; the analysis possibly underestimated clonal diversity.

The CDR3 length is 14 residues. Germline CDR1 reads MNHEY; CDR2 reads SVGEGT. On this clone: Its antigen is as yet unknown. Its ends do not fully match the called genes, so a read error is possible.

The repertoire was sequenced with immunoSEQ multiplex PCR; TCRdb's copy has only in-frame clones and lacks some. Of 90,000 to 100,000 clones listed, 88% are singletons. Sample: peripheral blood, taken 28 days after the second AZD1222 dose. The source is an adult who received the AZD1222 COVID-19 vaccine. This chain uses TRBV6-2 or TRBV6-3 with TRBJ2-3; D might be TRBD1 (5 bases). The CDR3 nucleotides are TGTGCCAGCAGTTCCTATCCTACAGGTGGGGCCAAAAATTTT. Translated: CASSSYPTGGAKNF.